These T cell receptor beta chains were read from a single sample in a study of T cells in Graves' hyperthyroidism and ophthalmopathy. TCRdb called the multiplex PCR reads again in MiXCR, with one record for every CDR3 protein. This table has tens of thousands of distinct CDR3 sequences, about 50% appearing once. Sequencing was carried out using blood. All receptors derive from a man aged 35-49 years with Graves' ophthalmopathy. The CDR3 runs from the conserved cysteine through the conserved F or W. A D gene is named only where the DNA matches it firmly. Some rows have no size entry. The others give once, few or many, or a class for an expanded clone.

J: TRBJ1-4; D: TRBD1; size: NA; V: TRBV29-1; CDR3: CSVDLRGQGYEKLFF; DNA: TGCAGCGTTGATTTACGGGGACAGGGGTATGAAAAACTGTTTTTT
J: TRBJ2-3; D: NA; size: NA; V: TRBV20-1; CDR3: CSARSDTQYF; DNA: TGCAGTGCTAGGTCAGATACGCAGTATTTT
J: TRBJ2-7; D: NA; size: many; V: TRBV7-9; CDR3: CASSPGWVADNYEQYF; DNA: TGTGCCAGCAGTCCCGGATGGGTAGCGGACAACTACGAGCAGTACTTC
J: TRBJ1-2; D: NA; size: NA; V: TRBV12-3/TRBV12-4; CDR3: CASGGPSGVISYTF; DNA: TGTGCCAGCGGGGGACCGAGCGGCGTAATTAGCTACACCTTC
J: TRBJ2-1; D: NA; size: once; V: TRBV3-1; CDR3: CASSQGTRTQFF; DNA: TGTGCCAGCAGCCAAGGCACTAGGACGCAGTTCTTC
J: TRBJ1-5; D: NA; size: many; V: TRBV19; CDR3: CASSAPRDLVSQPQHF; DNA: TGTGCCAGTAGTGCCCCCAGGGATCTAGTTAGCCAGCCCCAGCATTTT
J: TRBJ2-3; D: TRBD2; size: many; V: TRBV20-1; CDR3: CSVFTSGRAKGSTDTQYF; DNA: TGCAGTGTCTTCACTAGCGGGAGGGCCAAGGGAAGCACAGATACGCAGTATTTT
J: TRBJ2-2; D: NA; size: once; V: TRBV24-1; CDR3: CATSVPPNTGELFF; DNA: TGTGCCACCAGTGTGCCGCCTAACACCGGGGAGCTGTTTTTT
J: TRBJ1-5; D: TRBD1; size: many; V: TRBV9; CDR3: CASKWRLDRGSNQPQHF; DNA: TGTGCCAGCAAATGGAGGTTGGACAGGGGGAGCAATCAGCCCCAGCATTTT
J: TRBJ2-5; D: NA; size: NA; V: TRBV2; CDR3: CASSEMGGGETQYF; DNA: TGTGCCAGCAGTGAGATGGGGGGCGGGGAGACCCAGTACTTC
J: TRBJ2-1; D: NA; size: few; V: TRBV7-2; CDR3: CASSFLGINEQFF; DNA: TGTGCCAGCAGCTTTCTGGGGATAAATGAGCAGTTCTTC
J: TRBJ1-6; D: NA; size: many; V: TRBV5-1; CDR3: CASSLEGPGNSPLHF; DNA: TGCGCCAGCAGCTTGGAGGGGCCGGGGAATTCACCCCTCCACTTT
J: TRBJ2-5; D: NA; size: once; V: TRBV9; CDR3: CASSSTTGTSKETQYF; DNA: TGTGCCAGCAGCTCGACGACTGGGACTTCAAAAGAGACCCAGTACTTC
J: TRBJ1-1; D: NA; size: NA; V: TRBV20-1; CDR3: CSATSDQTYTEAFF; DNA: TGCAGTGCCACTAGCGACCAAACGTACACTGAAGCTTTCTTT
J: TRBJ1-1; D: NA; size: many; V: TRBV5-8; CDR3: CASSKSTGILNTEAFF; DNA: TGTGCCAGCAGCAAAAGTACAGGGATTTTAAACACTGAAGCTTTCTTT
J: TRBJ2-7; D: TRBD1; size: many; V: TRBV5-1; CDR3: CASSPDRGHYEQYF; DNA: TGCGCCAGCAGCCCGGACAGGGGGCACTACGAGCAGTACTTC
J: TRBJ2-6; D: TRBD1; size: many; V: TRBV5-1; CDR3: CASSFDGQGGTGANVLTF; DNA: TGCGCCAGCAGCTTCGACGGACAGGGGGGTACTGGGGCCAACGTCCTGACTTTC
J: TRBJ2-2; D: TRBD2; size: many; V: TRBV7-2; CDR3: CASSVVAGGTGELFF; DNA: TGTGCCAGCAGCGTGGTAGCGGGGGGTACCGGGGAGCTGTTTTTT
J: TRBJ2-7; D: TRBD2; size: many; V: TRBV4-1; CDR3: CASSQDGLAGGKYEQYF; DNA: TGCGCCAGCAGCCAAGACGGACTAGCGGGAGGAAAGTACGAGCAGTACTTC
J: TRBJ2-5; D: NA; size: NA; V: TRBV29-1; CDR3: CSGGAKTQYF; DNA: TGCAGCGGGGGGGCTAAGACCCAGTACTTC
J: TRBJ1-1; D: NA; size: NA; V: TRBV19; CDR3: CASSRRTDTYEAFF; DNA: TGTGCCAGTAGTAGGCGGACAGACACCTATGAAGCTTTCTTT
J: TRBJ2-3; D: TRBD1; size: NA; V: TRBV19; CDR3: CASSIADRGVAQYF; DNA: TGTGCCAGTAGTATAGCGGACAGGGGAGTTGCGCAGTATTTT
J: TRBJ1-1; D: TRBD1; size: NA; V: TRBV20-1; CDR3: CSAGRGTVPWGTEAFF; DNA: TGCAGTGCTGGCCGAGGGACAGTCCCGTGGGGCACTGAAGCTTTCTTT
J: TRBJ1-1; D: NA; size: NA; V: TRBV7-8; CDR3: CASSLEGEGEAFF; DNA: TGTGCCAGCAGCTTAGAAGGAGAGGGGGAAGCTTTCTTT
J: TRBJ1-2; D: TRBD1; size: NA; V: TRBV19; CDR3: CASSFRDRGLSGYTF; DNA: TGTGCCAGTAGTTTCCGGGACAGGGGGCTGAGTGGCTACACCTTC
J: TRBJ1-3; D: NA; size: NA; V: TRBV5-6; CDR3: CASGLMGHYIYF; DNA: TGTGCCAGCGGCTTGATGGGACATTACATATATTTT
J: TRBJ2-2; D: NA; size: NA; V: TRBV7-3; CDR3: CANRPREGANTGELFF; DNA: TGTGCCAACAGACCAAGAGAGGGAGCGAACACCGGGGAGCTGTTTTTT
J: TRBJ2-1; D: TRBD2; size: few; V: TRBV20-1; CDR3: CSARGLADNEQFF; DNA: TGCAGTGCTAGAGGACTAGCGGACAATGAGCAGTTCTTC
J: TRBJ2-5; D: NA; size: many; V: TRBV11-2; CDR3: CASSLEGRETQYF; DNA: TGTGCCAGCAGCTTAGAGGGTCGAGAGACCCAGTACTTC
J: TRBJ2-7; D: NA; size: many; V: TRBV12-5; CDR3: CASGSPYEQYF; DNA: TGTGCTAGTGGTTCCCCCTACGAGCAGTACTTC
J: TRBJ1-5; D: NA; size: NA; V: TRBV20-1; CDR3: CSASGGLAGVRDEHF; DNA: TGCAGTGCTAGTGGGGGACTAGCGGGAGTCAGGGATGAGCATTTT
J: TRBJ1-5; D: NA; size: NA; V: TRBV6-5; CDR3: CASSYWGSGEDNEPQHF; DNA: TGTGCCAGCAGTTACTGGGGATCGGGGGAGGACAATGAGCCCCAGCATTTT
J: TRBJ1-1; D: NA; size: many; V: TRBV6-6; CDR3: CASTSKGGEAFF; DNA: TGTGCCAGCACTAGTAAGGGCGGTGAAGCTTTCTTT
J: TRBJ2-2; D: NA; size: NA; V: TRBV12-5; CDR3: CASGLVGGGELFF; DNA: TGTGCTAGTGGTTTGGTGGGGGGCGGGGAGCTGTTTTTT
J: TRBJ1-5; D: NA; size: NA; V: TRBV12-3/TRBV12-4; CDR3: CASGLQREQPQHF; DNA: TGTGCCAGCGGCTTACAGAGGGAGCAGCCCCAGCATTTT
J: TRBJ2-3; D: NA; size: NA; V: TRBV20-1; CDR3: CSAYRPGSGDTDTQYF; DNA: TGCAGTGCCTACAGACCGGGAAGCGGAGACACAGATACGCAGTATTTT
J: TRBJ2-5; D: NA; size: many; V: TRBV6-1; CDR3: CASSENRGQETQYF; DNA: TGTGCCAGCAGTGAAAATAGGGGTCAAGAGACCCAGTACTTC
J: TRBJ2-3; D: NA; size: many; V: TRBV3-1; CDR3: CASSLGDGDTQYF; DNA: TGTGCCAGCAGCCTCGGTGATGGGGATACGCAGTATTTT
J: TRBJ2-5; D: TRBD2; size: NA; V: TRBV7-3; CDR3: CASSLAGGLRETQYF; DNA: TGTGCCAGCAGCCTCGCGGGGGGGCTAAGAGAGACCCAGTACTTC
J: TRBJ1-2; D: NA; size: many; V: TRBV12-3/TRBV12-4; CDR3: CASSSDRIYGYTF; DNA: TGTGCCAGCAGCTCGGACAGAATCTATGGCTACACCTTC
J: TRBJ2-1; D: TRBD1; size: NA; V: TRBV7-6; CDR3: CASSPGLRGQSGYNEQFF; DNA: TGTGCCAGCAGCCCGGGACTCAGGGGGCAGTCTGGTTACAATGAGCAGTTCTTC
J: TRBJ2-7; D: TRBD1; size: NA; V: TRBV4-1; CDR3: CASSYRGDRAPYEQYF; DNA: TGCGCCAGCAGCTACCGAGGGGACAGGGCTCCCTACGAGCAGTACTTC
J: TRBJ1-2; D: NA; size: medium-sized; V: TRBV29-1; CDR3: CSVEKGTEGYTF; DNA: TGCAGCGTTGAGAAGGGGACGGAGGGCTACACCTTC
J: TRBJ2-3; D: TRBD1; size: many; V: TRBV11-3; CDR3: CASSLGQGPSTDTQYF; DNA: TGTGCCAGCAGCTTAGGACAGGGCCCTAGCACAGATACGCAGTATTTT
J: TRBJ2-2; D: TRBD1; size: NA; V: TRBV19; CDR3: CASYDRAASGELFF; DNA: TGTGCCAGCTACGACAGGGCGGCTTCCGGGGAGCTGTTTTTT
J: TRBJ2-3; D: TRBD2; size: once; V: TRBV20-1; CDR3: CSAGGGADTQYF; DNA: TGCAGTGCCGGGGGGGGGGCAGATACGCAGTATTTT
J: TRBJ1-5; D: NA; size: NA; V: TRBV7-2; CDR3: CASSFYICSASQGGLSNQPQHF; DNA: NA